The 25 T cell receptor beta chains below were found in one sample sequenced in a study of cytomegalovirus exposure and HLA in healthy donors. Vbeta (60) and Jbeta (13) primers were used in the PCR. The assay was immunoSEQ multiplex PCR, and TCRdb's table has in-frame clones only and misses some. The table includes approximately 190,000 clones, around 85% detected once. The source material was PBMCs. These receptors all stem from a man between 50 and 59 years old in good health and CMV-seronegative.

The rearrangement links TRBV6-6 to TRBJ2-7; D unclear. The CDR3 has 11 amino acids. Germline CDR1 and CDR2: MNHNY and SVGAGI (reference sequence). V was cut by 4 bases and J by 6 bases, with 7 bases left in between. The CDR3 here is CASSLDFEQYF. The CDR3 DNA follows: TGTGCCAGCAGTTTAGACTTCGAGCAGTACTTC.

The CDR3 nucleotides are TGTGCCAGCAGCGTCACAAACAGGGCCGCCCCCTACGAGCAGTACTTC. Translated, it gives CASSVTNRAAPYEQYF. The chain is built from TRBV9 and TRBJ2-7; perhaps TRBD1 as D (6 bases). The CDR3 is 16 amino acids. V dropped 2 bases and J dropped 2 bases, with 17 bases sitting between them. The germline CDR1 and CDR2 sequences are SGDLS and YYNGEE.

The V gene is TRBV5-8, the J gene TRBJ1-1; the D is unclear. V was clipped by 4 bases and J by 5 bases, with 12 bases between them. CDR1 SGHTS and CDR2 YDEGEE come from the germline V gene. CDR3 length: 13 residues. The CDR3, as DNA: TGTGCCAGCAGCCGACTTCCGGGGACTGAAGCTTTCTTT. Translating it yields CASSRLPGTEAFF.

This sequence joins TRBV4-1 and TRBJ1-1; D is uncertain. Germline CDR1 MGHRA, CDR2 YSYEKL. The CDR3 consists of 13 residues. Trimming removed 3 bases at V and 5 bases at J, with 10 bases between. The CDR3 nucleotides read TGCGCCAGCAGCCATACAAGCGCAACTGAAGCTTTCTTT. This gives the protein CASSHTSATEAFF.

This clone was seen only once. This chain joins TRBV13 and TRBJ1-3, with D possibly TRBD1 on 6 matching bases. The V gene's germline CDR1 is PRHDT and CDR2 FYEKMQ (reference sequence). This CDR3 is built from 16 residues. V lost 8 bases and J 0 bases, leaving 17 bases between the germline ends. CDR3 DNA sequence: TGTGCCAGCGATGGTACAGGGAAGGGCTCTGGAAACACCATATATTTT. Protein sequence: CASDGTGKGSGNTIYF.

This chain uses TRBV7-6 with TRBJ1-1; perhaps TRBD1 as D (5 bases). Per the germline V gene, CDR1 is SGHVS and CDR2 is FNYEAQ. V was clipped by 1 base and J by 1 base, with 10 bases between them. The CDR3 contains 15 residues. CDR3 nucleotides: TGTGCCAGCAGCTTAGGAGTCCAGGGGAACACTGAAGCTTTCTTT. It yields the protein CASSLGVQGNTEAFF.

This chain joins TRBV4-1 and TRBJ2-3, with D possibly matching TRBD2 (6 bases). This CDR3 is 17 amino acids long. Looked up from germline, CDR1 is MGHRA and CDR2 is YSYEKL. V dropped 0 bases and J dropped 4 bases, with 17 bases sitting between them. CDR3 nucleotide sequence: TGCGCCAGCAGCCAAGATCCCCGGGTGAGGGAGGCAGATACGCAGTATTTT. The encoded protein is CASSQDPRVREADTQYF.

This clone has more than one count but fewer than ten. Compared with germline, one end of the junction differs, possibly owing to a read error. The rearrangement links TRBV7-9 to TRBJ2-1; TRBD2 agrees at 11 bases. The germline V gene has CDR1 SEHNR and CDR2 FQNEAQ (reference sequence). The CDR3 loop spans 18 amino acids. The CDR3 here is CSSITWVASGGYYNEQFF. CDR3 nucleotide sequence: TGTTCCAGCATCACCTGGGTGGCTAGCGGGGGGTACTACAATGAGCAGTTCTTC. Combining the CDR3 with reference TRBV7-9 and TRBJ2-1 gives the whole variable domain DTGVSQNPRHKITKRGQNVTFRCDPISEHNRLYWYRQTLGQGPEFLTYFQNEAQLEKSRLLSDRFSAERPKGSFSTLEIQRTEQGDSAMYLCSSITWVASGGYYNEQFFGPGTRLTVL.

This sequence joins TRBV30 and TRBJ2-3; D perhaps matches TRBD2 (6 bases). The germline gives CDR1 GTSNPN, CDR2 SVGIG (reference sequence). The length of the CDR3 is 12 residues. V gave up 8 bases and J gave up 4 bases, with 13 bases separating them. For the CDR3, the DNA is TGTGCCCTCACCGGCGGGGCAGATACGCAGTATTTT. Translated, it gives CALTGGADTQYF.

The chain is built from TRBV5-1 and TRBJ1-4; D is ambiguous. Germline V gives CDR1 SGHRS, CDR2 YFSETQ. CDR3 length equals 15 residues. V lost 2 bases, J lost 5 bases, and 13 bases lay in between. Here the CDR3 DNA reads TGCGCCAGCAGCTTTGACGGAGGCAGGAATGAAAAACTGTTTTTT. Protein product: CASSFDGGRNEKLFF.

The DNA of the CDR3 is TGCGCCAGCAGCTTGGCCCCGGGGATAGGTGCTGAAGCTTTCTTT. Its protein product is CASSLAPGIGAEAFF. The gene calls are TRBV5-1 and TRBJ1-1; the D is unclear. This CDR3 is built from 15 residues. V was shortened by 0 bases and J by 6 bases, with 15 bases between the two germline ends. Germline loops: CDR1 SGHRS, CDR2 YFSETQ.

As regards this clone: Mismatch with germline at one junction end may stem from a read error. V gene TRBV7-9 combines with J gene TRBJ1-2, with 12 positions matching TRBD1. Germline CDR1 SEHNR, CDR2 FQNEAQ (reference sequence). CDR3 length: 16 residues. This CDR3 is CSSSLSSGQGAYGYTF. The CDR3 DNA is TGTTCCAGCAGCTTAAGCTCGGGACAGGGGGCCTATGGCTACACCTTC. Supplemented by reference TRBV7-9 and TRBJ1-2, the full variable domain reads DTGVSQNPRHKITKRGQNVTFRCDPISEHNRLYWYRQTLGQGPEFLTYFQNEAQLEKSRLLSDRFSAERPKGSFSTLEIQRTEQGDSAMYLCSSSLSSGQGAYGYTFGSGTRLTVV.

The V gene is TRBV19, the J gene TRBJ1-1; perhaps TRBD1 as D (6 bases). The V end was cut by 6 bases, the J end by 7 bases, with 21 bases between. The CDR3 consists of 15 residues. CDR1 is LNHDA, CDR2 SQIVND, per germline (reference sequence). The CDR3 DNA reads as TGTGCCAGTAGGGGGGCAGGGAAGAAATCGGGTGAAGCTTTCTTT. It specifies CASRGAGKKSGEAFF.

The V and J genes are TRBV7-9 and TRBJ2-7, with 10 bases that match TRBD1. V lost 5 bases, J lost 1 base, and 8 bases stayed unmatched. Per germline, CDR1 SEHNR and CDR2 FQNEAQ (reference sequence). The CDR3 covers 16 residues. The CDR3 region is CASSLPSDRGSYEQYF. The CDR3, as DNA: TGTGCCAGCAGCCTACCGTCGGACAGGGGGTCCTACGAGCAGTACTTC.

The rearrangement uses TRBV6-5 and TRBJ1-2, with D tentatively TRBD1 (5 bases). The CDR3 contains 13 residues. The germline V and J ends were trimmed by 6 bases and 7 bases, with 15 bases remaining between them. Germline V gives CDR1 MNHEY, CDR2 SVGAGI. The CDR3 DNA follows: TGTGCCAGCAGCCCCGGACACTCCCCTGGCTACACCTTC. This encodes CASSPGHSPGYTF.

This rearrangement joins TRBV27 to TRBJ2-3, with TRBD2 matching 8 bases. The CDR3 covers 15 residues. The germline V gene has CDR1 MNHEY and CDR2 SMNVEV (reference sequence). V lost 5 bases, J lost 2 bases, and 6 bases stayed unmatched. In DNA, the CDR3 is TGTGCCAGCAGTCTTAGCGGGGAGTCCACAGATACGCAGTATTTT. This codes for CASSLSGESTDTQYF.

This chain joins TRBV6-5 and TRBJ1-6, with D uncertain. CDR3 length equals 13 residues. Trimming pared 0 bases from V and 13 bases from J, leaving 10 bases between. From germline, CDR1 is MNHEY and CDR2 SVGAGI. The CDR3 reads CASSYSAGGPLHF. The CDR3 bases are TGTGCCAGCAGTTACTCGGCGGGCGGGCCCCTCCACTTT.

The chain uses TRBV12-5 and TRBJ2-7; TRBD1 matches 7 bases. This CDR3 region has 14 residues. The germline gives CDR1 LGHNT, CDR2 FRNRAP. The ends lost 6 bases at V and 6 bases at J; junction bases unmatched: 11. CDR3 bases: TGTGCTAGTGGAGTAACAGGGGTTGTGGGCGAGCAGTACTTC. Translating gives CASGVTGVVGEQYF.

V and J are TRBV7-3 and TRBJ2-7; tentative D call: TRBD1 (5 bases). The length of the CDR3 is 15 residues. Per germline, CDR1 SGHTA and CDR2 FQGTGA. Trimming cost V 1 base and J 6 bases, with 16 bases left between them. The CDR3 reads CASSLRRTTMGEQYF. The CDR3 DNA reads as TGTGCCAGCAGCTTAAGGCGGACAACCATGGGCGAGCAGTACTTC.

The gene calls are TRBV25-1 and TRBJ1-4; possibly TRBD1 for D (6 bases). CDR3 length equals 16 residues. In germline, CDR1 is MGHDK, CDR2 SYGVNS. Trimming stripped 5 bases from V and 8 bases from J, with 21 bases between. The CDR3 protein is CASSQLRGGTREKLFF. The CDR3 DNA follows: TGTGCCAGCAGTCAATTAAGGGGGGGTACGAGGGAAAAACTGTTTTTT.

CDR3 protein: CASSPQEGAKTNEKLFF. The CDR3 nucleotides read TGTGCCAGCTCCCCCCAGGAGGGGGCGAAGACTAATGAAAAACTGTTTTTT. The chain links TRBV18 to TRBJ1-4, with 7 bases fitting TRBD1. V shed 6 bases and J 2 bases; nucleotides not matched to a gene: 12. CDR3 length: 17 residues. Germline-derived CDR1 and CDR2 are KGHSH and LQKENI.

The rearrangement links TRBV29-1 to TRBJ1-2; 7 bases agree with TRBD1. The CDR3 spans 15 residues. The ends lost 3 bases at V and 0 bases at J; junction bases unmatched: 7. CDR1 and CDR2 from the germline V gene are SQVTM and ANQGSEA. The CDR3 nucleotides read TGCAGCGTTGACGTGCAGGGGGTAGCTAACTATGGCTACACCTTC. Encoded protein: CSVDVQGVANYGYTF.

The chain uses TRBV5-1 and TRBJ2-1, with D uncertain. The germline CDR1 and CDR2 sequences are SGHRS and YFSETQ. Trimming took 6 bases from V and 0 from J, leaving 10 bases between them. The CDR3 length is 14 residues. This CDR3 is CASKAGSSYNEQFF. The CDR3, as DNA: TGCGCCAGCAAGGCAGGCAGCTCCTACAATGAGCAGTTCTTC. Drawing the rest from reference TRBV5-1 and TRBJ2-1, the complete variable domain is KAGVTQTPRYLIKTRGQQVTLSCSPISGHRSVSWYQQTPGQGLQFLFEYFSETQRNKGNFPGRFSGRQFSNSRSEMNVSTLELGDSALYLCASKAGSSYNEQFFGPGTRLTVL.

A single count supports this clone. The chain uses TRBV4-3 and TRBJ1-1; TRBD1 matches 8 bases. The CDR3 extends over 16 amino acids. The V gene's germline CDR1 is LGHNA and CDR2 YSLEER. Losses at the gene ends were 8 bases for V and 4 bases for J; bases not matched to a gene: 15. The chain's CDR3 is CASRQTGVNRGTEAFF. The CDR3 nucleotides are TGCGCCAGCCGACAGACAGGGGTAAATCGAGGCACTGAAGCTTTCTTT.

This clone was detected only a few times. The rearrangement links TRBV6-5 to TRBJ2-3, with D perhaps TRBD1 (6 bases). The V gene's germline CDR1 is MNHEY and CDR2 SVGAGI. Trimming pared 2 bases from V and 4 bases from J, leaving 13 bases between. There are 15 residues in the CDR3. The CDR3 sequence is CASSYTGNDADTQYF. CDR3 nucleotide sequence: TGTGCCAGCAGTTACACAGGGAACGACGCAGATACGCAGTATTTT.